This entry features one TCR beta chain sequence. The CDR3 is made up of 16 amino acids. Germline CDR1 and CDR2: LNHDA and SQIVND (reference sequence). The V and J ends lost 7 bases and 10 bases respectively, with 25 bases between them. This specimen comes from a study of blood T cell repertoires in COVID-19. The overall study: COVID-19 samples from acute and convalescent phases originated in the United States, Italy and Spain. PBMCs, B-cell-depleted T cells, or T cells provided the cDNA or gDNA that made up the material.

In the source study's methods: The assay estimated nucleated cells by amplifying reference gene primers. Sequenced by immunoSEQ multiplex PCR; TCRdb stores in-frame clones only, minus some. V and J calls and clone size are copied from that table; D and trimming were computed from the DNA. The table shows about 140,000 clones, with 80% occurring only once. The source of this sequence is a man in his sixties or seventies who had recovered from COVID-19. The chain combines TRBV19 with TRBJ1-4; perhaps TRBD1 as D (5 bases). The specimen was peripheral blood. The CDR3 bases are TGTGCCAGTACCGTAGGTGAAGGGGCGAAATTGGCAAAACTGTTTTTT. Residues: CASTVGEGAKLAKLFF.